This T cell receptor (beta chain) was identified in a study of CD8 T cells in ankylosing spondylitis. Study-wide points: Certain motif variants had earlier been reported in reactive arthritis synovial fluid and blood. From matched ankylosing spondylitis synovial fluid, disease-linked clones were reportedly recovered at significantly enriched levels. One TCR beta motif, made up of roughly eight highly homologous variants, appeared characteristic of ankylosing spondylitis blood.

This clonotype showed up many times. As yet, its antigen is unknown. Libraries for TCR beta were made by quantitative 5'-RACE with molecular barcodes. TCRdb used MiXCR to reprocess the 5' RACE reads, holding one entry per CDR3 protein. The table records about 140,000 distinct CDR3 sequences, roughly 8% of them present only once. V lost 1 base and J lost 5, with 9 bases in between. The CDR3 is 14 amino acids. CDR1 and CDR2 (germline): LGHNA, YNFKEQ. The clonotype originates from a male donor with ankylosing spondylitis. Source material: synovial fluid, either unsorted or a sorted T cell fraction (not recorded which). This sequence joins TRBV4-2 and TRBJ1-5; D gene unclear. The CDR3 spells CASSQGGGYQPQHF. The CDR3, as DNA: TGTGCCAGCAGCCAAGGGGGTGGGTATCAGCCCCAGCATTTT.